This TCR beta chain was captured in a study of shared clonotypes between healthy human individuals. Overall study results and limits: Represented diversity, genetic and exposure-history alike, was limited by few donors. The study generally estimated greater richness for naive than memory subsets.

V was clipped by 2 bases and J by 4 bases, with 9 bases between them. This CDR3 is 14 amino acids long. The germline V gene encodes CDR1 LNHDA and CDR2 SQIVND (reference sequence). Concerning this clone itself: The antigen remains undetermined.

The repertoire was sequenced with immunoSEQ multiplex PCR; TCRdb's copy has only in-frame clones and lacks some. The repertoire holds hundreds of thousands of clones, 95% seen once, with about 0.11% in the top ten. Positively selected for CCR7, the CD45RO-negative cells used as naive CD8 cells excluded terminally differentiated effector memory CD45RA+ cells. Nashville, Tennessee was home to all donors, each a Caucasian adult. Input material: naive CD8+ T cells sorted from blood. This sequence joins TRBV19 and TRBJ1-5; D is perhaps TRBD1 (6 bases). The TCR comes from a woman in her 30s in good health. The CDR3 loop reads CASSISQGNQPQHF. CDR3 nucleotides: TGTGCCAGTAGTATATCACAGGGTAATCAGCCCCAGCATTTT.